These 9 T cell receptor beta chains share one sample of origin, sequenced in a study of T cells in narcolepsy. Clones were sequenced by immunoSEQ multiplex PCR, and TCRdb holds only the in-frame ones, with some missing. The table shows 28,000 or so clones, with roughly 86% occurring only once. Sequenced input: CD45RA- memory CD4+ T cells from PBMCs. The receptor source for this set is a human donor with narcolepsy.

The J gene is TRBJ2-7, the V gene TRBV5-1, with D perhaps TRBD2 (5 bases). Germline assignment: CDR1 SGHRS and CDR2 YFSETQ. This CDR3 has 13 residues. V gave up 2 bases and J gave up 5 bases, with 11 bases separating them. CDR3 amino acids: CASSFRTHNEQYV. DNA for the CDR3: TGCGCCAGCAGCTTTAGGACTCACAACGAGCAGTACGTC.

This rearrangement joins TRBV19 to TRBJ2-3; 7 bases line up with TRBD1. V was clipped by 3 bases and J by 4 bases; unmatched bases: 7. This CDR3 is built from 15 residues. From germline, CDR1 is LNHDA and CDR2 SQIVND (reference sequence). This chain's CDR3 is CASSIDRVYADTQYF. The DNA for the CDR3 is TGTGCCAGTAGTATCGACAGGGTTTACGCAGATACGCAGTATTTT.

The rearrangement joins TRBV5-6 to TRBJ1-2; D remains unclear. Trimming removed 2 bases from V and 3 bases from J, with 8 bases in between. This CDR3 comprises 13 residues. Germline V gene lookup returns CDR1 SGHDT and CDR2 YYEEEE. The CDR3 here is CASSFGVDYGYTF. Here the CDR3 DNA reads TGTGCCAGCAGCTTCGGGGTCGACTATGGCTACACCTTC.

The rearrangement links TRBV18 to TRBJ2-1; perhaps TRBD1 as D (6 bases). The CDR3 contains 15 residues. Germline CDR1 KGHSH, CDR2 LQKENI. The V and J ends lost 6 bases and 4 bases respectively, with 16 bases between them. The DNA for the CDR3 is TGTGCCAGCTCCCCGGACAGTTCGGGGTACAATGAGCAGTTCTTC. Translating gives CASSPDSSGYNEQFF.

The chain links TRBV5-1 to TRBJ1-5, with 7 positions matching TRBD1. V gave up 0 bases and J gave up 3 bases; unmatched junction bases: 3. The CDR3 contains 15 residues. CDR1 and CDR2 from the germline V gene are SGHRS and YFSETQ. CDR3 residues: CASSLGDSFNQPQHF. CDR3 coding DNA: TGCGCCAGCAGCTTGGGGGACAGCTTCAATCAGCCCCAGCATTTT.

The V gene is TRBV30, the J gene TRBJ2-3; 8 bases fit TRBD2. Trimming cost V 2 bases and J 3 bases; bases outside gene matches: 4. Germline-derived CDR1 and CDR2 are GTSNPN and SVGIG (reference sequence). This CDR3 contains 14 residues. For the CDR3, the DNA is TGTGCCTGGAGTAAGGGCGGGGGGACAGATACGCAGTATTTT. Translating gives CAWSKGGGTDTQYF.

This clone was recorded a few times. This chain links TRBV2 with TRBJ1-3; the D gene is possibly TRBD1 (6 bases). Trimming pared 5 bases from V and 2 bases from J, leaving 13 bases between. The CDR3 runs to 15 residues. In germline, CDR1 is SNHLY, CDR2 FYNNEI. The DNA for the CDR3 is TGTGCCAGCAGTCAACAGGGAGTGGCTGGAAACACCATATATTTT. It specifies CASSQQGVAGNTIYF.

The CDR3 bases are TGTGCCAGCAGCTTACGGGGGCCTGAAGATACGCAGTATTTT. Its translation: CASSLRGPEDTQYF. The rearrangement links TRBV7-6 to TRBJ2-3, with D possibly being TRBD1 or TRBD2 (6 bases each). The CDR3 length is 14 residues. CDR1 is SGHVS, CDR2 FNYEAQ, per germline. The V and J ends lost 2 bases and 5 bases respectively, with 11 bases between them.

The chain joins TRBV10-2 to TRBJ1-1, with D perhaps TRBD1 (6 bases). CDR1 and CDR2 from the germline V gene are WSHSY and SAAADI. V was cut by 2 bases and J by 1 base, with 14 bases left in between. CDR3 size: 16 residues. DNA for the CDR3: TGCGCCAGCAGTGAGGAAGACAGGCCCTCGAACACTGAAGCTTTCTTT. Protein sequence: CASSEEDRPSNTEAFF.